What follows are 15 T cell receptor beta chains derived from one specimen sequenced in a study of molecular identifiers for immune sequencing clone quantification. TCRdb re-called the PCR reads through MiXCR, storing one row per CDR3 protein. The table includes roughly 7,700 distinct CDR3 sequences, around a third detected once. Sequencing was carried out using naive CD8+ T cells from blood, with Jurkat cell RNA spiked in. Subset here: FACS-sorted CD8+CD4-CCR7+CD45RA+ naive T cells. Receptors originate from a human donor in good health. Some libraries in this study had Jurkat cell RNA spiked in.

This clonotype has only one observation. This may stem from a read error, because a much larger clone lies one nucleotide away. The chain uses TRBV4-3 and TRBJ1-4; D may be TRBD1 (5 bases). Germline loops: CDR1 LGHNA, CDR2 YSLEER. Trimming pared 4 bases from V and 8 bases from J, leaving 8 bases between. The CDR3 is made up of 12 amino acids. CDR3 region: CASSLSGEKLFF. In DNA, the CDR3 is TGCGCCAGCAGCCTATCAGGGGAAAAACTGTTTTTT.

J is TRBJ2-7 and V is TRBV7-2, with D unclear. Between the trimmed V and J ends, which lost 0 bases and 2 bases, there was a span of 17 bases. Germline CDR1 SGHTA, CDR2 FQGNSA. This CDR3 region has 17 residues. CDR3 nucleotides: TGTGCCAGCAGCTTAGCGTCCTTTTTGTTCACGCCCTACGAGCAGTACTTC. This sequence encodes CASSLASFLFTPYEQYF.

The J gene is TRBJ2-7, the V gene TRBV7-8; 8 nucleotides align to TRBD1. The V segment lost 4 bases and the J segment 7 bases; nucleotides outside the gene matches: 6. The CDR3 contains 13 residues. CDR1 is SGHVS and CDR2 is FQNEAQ in the germline V gene. The CDR3 nucleotides are TGTGCCAGCAGCTCCGACAGGGGTAGGGAGCAGTACTTC. Translated, it gives CASSSDRGREQYF.

The V call is TRBV20-1, the J call TRBJ2-7, with D possibly matching TRBD2 (6 bases). The length of the CDR3 is 14 residues. V was trimmed by 4 bases and J by 1 base, leaving 14 bases between them. In germline, CDR1 is DFQATT, CDR2 SNEGSKA (reference sequence). CDR3 loop: CSAILADRSYEQYF. As DNA, the CDR3 is TGCAGTGCTATTTTAGCGGATCGTTCCTACGAGCAGTACTTC.

By share, this clonotype ranks as medium-sized. The chain employs TRBV24-1 and TRBJ2-3; D is uncertain. V shed 6 bases and J shed 2 bases, with 2 bases lying between them. The CDR3 is 11 amino acids. Per the germline V gene, CDR1 is KGHDR and CDR2 is SFDVKD. CDR3: CATSTTDTQYF. As DNA, the CDR3 is TGTGCCACCAGTACCACAGATACGCAGTATTTT.

This clonotype is classed as medium-sized. This chain joins TRBV7-2 and TRBJ2-3; no clear D. Looked up from germline, CDR1 is SGHTA and CDR2 is FQGNSA. V lost 1 base and J 2 bases, leaving 4 bases between the germline ends. The length of the CDR3 is 13 residues. The CDR3 nucleotides read TGTGCCAGCAGCTTAGACGTCACAGATACGCAGTATTTT. Translated: CASSLDVTDTQYF.

The rearrangement uses TRBV19 and TRBJ2-1; 8 bases agree with TRBD2. V was pared by 3 bases and J by 10 bases, with 11 bases of the junction left unmatched. There are 15 residues in the CDR3. Germline CDR1 reads LNHDA; CDR2 reads SQIVND (reference sequence). This CDR3 reads CASSIRLATQEEQFF. DNA of the CDR3: TGTGCCAGTAGTATTCGACTAGCGACCCAGGAAGAGCAGTTCTTC.

The chain employs TRBV4-2 and TRBJ2-7; D possibly corresponds to TRBD2 (6 bases). The CDR3 is made up of 14 amino acids. V was trimmed by 2 bases and J by 1 base, leaving 9 bases between them. Germline V gene data show CDR1 as LGHNA and CDR2 as YNFKEQ. The CDR3 here is CASSQPEGSYEQYF. CDR3 DNA: TGTGCCAGCAGCCAACCGGAGGGGTCCTACGAGCAGTACTTC.

This clonotype was observed a few times. The V call is TRBV19, the J call TRBJ2-7, with D perhaps being TRBD1 or TRBD2 (5 bases each). Germline V CDR1 and CDR2: LNHDA, SQIVND (reference sequence). This CDR3 is 17 amino acids long. V was cut by 4 bases and J by 2 bases, with 21 bases left in between. CDR3 nucleotide sequence: TGTGCCAGTAGTACTGAGCTGGGACCTCGAGCCCCCTACGAGCAGTACTTC. Translating it yields CASSTELGPRAPYEQYF.

The rearrangement links TRBV28 to TRBJ2-7, with TRBD1 as a possible D gene (5 bases). From germline, CDR1 is MDHEN and CDR2 SYDVKM. The CDR3 consists of 13 residues. Between the trimmed V and J ends, which lost 6 bases and 5 bases, there was a span of 14 bases. CDR3 coding DNA: TGTGCCAGCAGGGTGATAGGGGCGGACGAGCAGTACTTC. It is translated as CASRVIGADEQYF.

A word on this clonotype: The junction departs from the called germline gene at one end, perhaps through a read error. The chain uses TRBV7-9 and TRBJ2-2; D is perhaps TRBD1 or TRBD2 (5 bases each). The CDR3 length is 13 residues. Germline CDR1 is SEHNR and CDR2 is FQNEAQ (reference sequence). DNA of the CDR3: TGTGCCAGCAGCCCAGGGTTTCCCGGGGAGCTGGTTTTT. It translates to CASSPGFPGELVF.

The chain uses TRBV11-2 and TRBJ1-2, with D unresolved. CDR1 is SGHAT, CDR2 FQNNGV, per germline. The CDR3 runs to 15 residues. V lost 2 bases and J lost 10, with 20 bases in between. CDR3: CASSLYLAAGVDYTF. CDR3 coding DNA: TGTGCCAGCAGCTTATATTTAGCAGCTGGAGTCGACTACACCTTC.

For this clonotype: This may be a read error: a much more frequent sequence differs by one nucleotide. The CDR3 nucleotides are TGTGCCAGCAACCTAACTAGCATCACAGATACGCAGTATTTT. Amino acids: CASNLTSITDTQYF. This sequence joins TRBV28 and TRBJ2-3; D is possibly TRBD2 (6 bases). V dropped 7 bases and J dropped 2 bases, with 13 bases sitting between them. CDR1 and CDR2 (germline): MDHEN, SYDVKM. This CDR3 comprises 14 residues.

The genes are TRBV28 and TRBJ2-4, with 8 bases lining up with TRBD1. The V and J ends lost 3 bases and 3 bases, in that order; junction bases with no gene match: 19. The CDR3 has 20 residues. CDR1 and CDR2 from the germline V gene are MDHEN and SYDVKM. CDR3 sequence reads: CASSFSYTGGMSVVKNIQYF. The CDR3 coding sequence is TGTGCCAGCAGTTTCTCATATACAGGGGGTATGTCTGTTGTCAAAAACATTCAGTACTTC.

This clonotype was seen a few times. This chain links TRBV12-3 or TRBV12-4 with TRBJ2-3; a weak D match, TRBD1 (6 bases). V lost 1 base and J lost 6, with 11 bases in between. CDR3 length equals 14 residues. The DNA of the CDR3 is TGTGCCAGCAGTTTAGTTGCAGGGGCCGATACGCAGTATTTT. Amino acid sequence: CASSLVAGADTQYF.